Each of the 21 T cell receptor beta chains below was sequenced from the same sample in a study of spatial heterogeneity in lung cancer. Noted time point: blood at routine non-recurrence follow-up after resection. Whole RNA was taken from tumor, nontumor lung or frozen PBMC; it was then sequenced unsorted. TCRdb analysed the 5' RACE reads with MiXCR anew, one entry per CDR3 protein. This table holds about 120,000 distinct CDR3 sequences, more than 9% found once. The specimen was PBMCs, collected at follow-up. Receptor source: a male donor with early-stage non-small cell lung cancer.

The table lists this clonotype with many counts. The genes are TRBV9 and TRBJ2-5; D ambiguous. Deletions cut 0 bases from V and 1 base from J, with 10 bases between. CDR1 SGDLS and CDR2 YYNGEE come from the germline V gene. The CDR3 is 15 amino acids. The DNA for the CDR3 is TGTGCCAGCAGCGTAGGATCGGGCCTCCAAGAGACCCAGTACTTC. Protein product: CASSVGSGLQETQYF.

A note on this clonotype: This sequence may be a read error, since a much larger clone differs from it by one base. This chain connects TRBV5-1 to TRBJ2-2, with D maybe TRBD1 (6 bases). From germline, CDR1 is SGHRS and CDR2 YFSETQ. The CDR3 runs to 14 residues. CDR3 protein: CASSLGHDTRELFF. The CDR3 nucleotides are TGCGCCAGCAGCCTGGGACACGACACCAGGGAGCTGTTTTTT.

This clonotype was detected only a few times. This chain uses TRBV9 with TRBJ1-2, with 11 nucleotides matching TRBD1. Per germline, CDR1 SGDLS and CDR2 YYNGEE. The CDR3 has 14 amino acids. Germline trimming cut 4 bases from V and 10 bases from J; bases unmatched to any gene: 9. CDR3 region: CASSFRDRGNVYTF. For the CDR3, the DNA is TGTGCCAGCAGCTTCCGGGACAGGGGGAACGTCTACACCTTC.

V and J are TRBV28 and TRBJ2-1; no firm D call. The V gene lost 6 bases and the J gene lost 4 bases, with 4 bases spanning the gap. The CDR3 is 11 residues long. Germline assignment: CDR1 MDHEN and CDR2 SYDVKM. DNA for the CDR3: TGTGCCAGCAGAAAATACAATGAGCAGTTCTTC. Its translation is CASRKYNEQFF.

The genes are TRBV10-3 and TRBJ2-1; 10 nucleotides match TRBD1. This CDR3 is built from 16 residues. V shed 6 bases, J shed 1 base, and the junction held 6 bases outside the gene matches. Germline lookup yields CDR1 ENHRY and CDR2 SYGVKD. The CDR3 coding sequence is TGTGCCATCAGACCGGGACAGGGGAAGTCCTACAATGAGCAGTTCTTC. Its translation: CAIRPGQGKSYNEQFF.

In this sample, this clonotype turned up many times. The chain is built from TRBV6-6 and TRBJ2-7; no clear D. CDR1 and CDR2 (germline): MNHNY, SVGAGI (reference sequence). Trimming removed 7 bases from V and 4 bases from J, with 8 bases in between. The CDR3 has 11 residues. DNA of the CDR3: TGTGCCAGCACCCTCGCGTACGAGCAGTACTTC. It codes for CASTLAYEQYF.

This clonotype was seen a few times. The genes are TRBV4-2 and TRBJ2-1, with TRBD1 matching 8 bases. Unmatched junction bases numbered 5, after V lost 5 bases and J lost 8 bases. Germline CDR1 and CDR2: LGHNA and YNFKEQ. The CDR3 runs to 13 residues. DNA of the CDR3: TGTGCCAGCAGCAGACAGGGGATAGATGAGCAGTTCTTC. This encodes CASSRQGIDEQFF.

The sample holds a few counts of this clonotype. The chain employs TRBV20-1 and TRBJ2-3, with D perhaps TRBD1 (6 bases). CDR1 is DFQATT and CDR2 is SNEGSKA in the germline V gene (reference sequence). With 0 bases removed from V and 10 bases from J, the gap between germline ends came to 14 bases. The CDR3 runs 13 residues. CDR3 sequence: CSAREVTGRAQYF. The CDR3 DNA sequence: TGCAGTGCTAGAGAAGTGACAGGACGGGCGCAGTATTTT.

This clonotype has at least ten counts. The genes are TRBV10-3 and TRBJ2-7; 9 nucleotides align to TRBD1. V shed 8 bases and J 7 bases; nucleotides not matched to a gene: 12. Germline V CDR1 and CDR2: ENHRY, SYGVKD. The CDR3 has 14 amino acids. The CDR3 reads CAIGETGGVGEQYF. The CDR3 DNA sequence: TGTGCCATCGGGGAGACAGGGGGTGTCGGAGAGCAGTACTTC.

This clonotype was counted between two and nine times. The chain has TRBV12-3 or TRBV12-4 and TRBJ1-2; D is undetermined. Trimming shortened V by 1 base and J by 8 bases, and 8 bases separated the two germline ends. This CDR3 has 12 residues. The CDR3 reads CASSLEGGGYTF. The CDR3 region has the DNA TGTGCCAGCAGTTTAGAAGGTGGGGGCTACACCTTC.

This clonotype showed up just a few times. The chain is built from TRBV18 and TRBJ1-1; tentative D call: TRBD1 (5 bases). Germline V lookup: CDR1 KGHSH, CDR2 LQKENI. Trimming removed 1 base from V and 4 bases from J, with 16 bases in between. There are 16 residues in the CDR3. CDR3 protein: CASSPRPRVDGTEAFF. CDR3 coding DNA: TGTGCCAGCTCACCACGCCCCAGGGTTGACGGCACTGAAGCTTTCTTT.

This clonotype occurred many times. The V call is TRBV7-2, the J call TRBJ1-5; no definite D call. V dropped 1 base and J dropped 2 bases, with 6 bases sitting between them. The CDR3 extends over 14 amino acids. Per germline, CDR1 SGHTA and CDR2 FQGNSA. CDR3 DNA sequence: TGTGCCAGCAGCTTAGTTGTCGGCAATCAGCCCCAGCATTTT. Residues: CASSLVVGNQPQHF.

The chain uses TRBV4-3 and TRBJ2-1; TRBD2 matches 8 bases. Germline V gene data show CDR1 as LGHNA and CDR2 as YSLEER. V dropped 0 bases and J dropped 8; count of bases not matched to a gene: 9. The length of the CDR3 is 16 residues. CDR3 in amino acids: CASSQELAGLGHEQFF. CDR3 coding DNA: TGCGCCAGCAGCCAAGAGCTAGCGGGCCTGGGCCATGAGCAGTTCTTC.

This clonotype showed up just a few times. This chain connects TRBV30 to TRBJ1-6, with D tentatively TRBD1 (6 bases). The CDR3 totals 16 residues. The V end lost 2 bases, the J end lost 6 bases, and 17 bases lay between the germline ends. Germline V gene sequence: CDR1 GTSNPN, CDR2 SVGIG (reference sequence). CDR3 sequence: CAWSWAQGKSNSPLHF. The CDR3 nucleotides are TGTGCCTGGAGTTGGGCGCAGGGGAAGAGTAATTCACCCCTCCACTTT.

The chain links TRBV29-1 to TRBJ2-2; possible D gene TRBD1, 6 bases. The CDR3 spans 12 residues. The germline V gene encodes CDR1 SQVTM and CDR2 ANQGSEA. V lost 4 bases, J lost 3 bases, and 6 bases lay in between. The CDR3 DNA reads as TGCAGCGTTGGACAGGACACCGGGGAGCTGTTTTTT. Translated: CSVGQDTGELFF.

This clonotype was seen a few times. The chain couples TRBV7-2 to TRBJ1-5, with D hard to call. This CDR3 contains 16 residues. The germline V and J ends were trimmed by 3 bases and 2 bases, with 14 bases remaining between them. Looked up from germline, CDR1 is SGHTA and CDR2 is FQGNSA. CDR3 nucleotides: TGTGCCAGCAGCTTTATGAGTACTGCTGGCAATCAGCCCCAGCATTTT. Protein: CASSFMSTAGNQPQHF.

V usage is TRBV2 and J usage is TRBJ2-7; possibly TRBD1 or TRBD2 for D (5 bases each). The CDR3 has 12 amino acids. CDR1 and CDR2 (germline): SNHLY, FYNNEI. Trimming cost V 5 bases and J 2 bases, with 7 bases left between them. DNA for the CDR3: TGTGCCAGCAGTTGGGACGCCTACGAGCAGTACTTC. Its protein product is CASSWDAYEQYF. The full variable domain, in which reference TRBV2 and TRBJ2-7 provide the parts outside the CDR3, is EPEVTQTPSHQVTQMGQEVILRCVPISNHLYFYWYRQILGQKVEFLVSFYNNEISEKSEIFDDQFSVERPDGSNFTLKIRSTKLEDSAMYFCASSWDAYEQYFGPGTRLTVT.

This clonotype has a handful of counts. The rearrangement links TRBV20-1 to TRBJ1-1, with D possibly matching TRBD1 (5 bases). The germline V and J ends were trimmed by 2 bases and 7 bases, with 8 bases remaining between them. The CDR3 sequence is 11 residues long. In germline, CDR1 is DFQATT, CDR2 SNEGSKA (reference sequence). This CDR3 reads CSARRGVEAFF. DNA of the CDR3: TGCAGTGCTAGAAGAGGGGTTGAAGCTTTCTTT.

This clonotype was seen a few times. The chain links TRBV3-1 to TRBJ2-7; TRBD1 is a possible D gene (5 bases). Germline V lookup: CDR1 LGHDT, CDR2 YNNKEL (reference sequence). Trimming cost V 0 bases and J 1 base, with 10 bases left between them. The CDR3 is made up of 15 amino acids. CDR3 sequence (DNA): TGTGCCAGCAGCCAAGAAAGGGGATGGTCCTACGAGCAGTACTTC. The encoded protein is CASSQERGWSYEQYF.

The gene calls are TRBV19 and TRBJ2-6; a weak D match, TRBD1 (6 bases). The CDR3 covers 18 residues. V was shortened by 3 bases and J by 0 bases, with 15 bases between the two germline ends. The germline V gene has CDR1 LNHDA and CDR2 SQIVND (reference sequence). CDR3 nucleotides: TGTGCCAGTAGTATGACAGGCCAGCTCATCTCTGGGGCCAACGTCCTGACTTTC. Translation gives CASSMTGQLISGANVLTF. The full variable domain, rest sourced from reference TRBV19 and TRBJ2-6, is DGGITQSPKYLFRKEGQNVTLSCEQNLNHDAMYWYRQDPGQGLRLIYYSQIVNDFQKGDIAEGYSVSREKKESFPLTVTSAQKNPTAFYLCASSMTGQLISGANVLTFGAGSRLTVL.

The chain carries TRBV5-1 and TRBJ2-3, with D possibly matching TRBD2 (6 bases). The germline V gene has CDR1 SGHRS and CDR2 YFSETQ. The CDR3 is made up of 15 amino acids. With 4 bases removed from V and 2 bases from J, the gap between germline ends came to 14 bases. CDR3 sequence reads: CASSARRGDTDTQYF. The CDR3 coding sequence is TGCGCCAGCAGCGCCAGGCGGGGTGACACAGATACGCAGTATTTT. Full variable domain (missing parts from reference TRBV5-1 and TRBJ2-3): KAGVTQTPRYLIKTRGQQVTLSCSPISGHRSVSWYQQTPGQGLQFLFEYFSETQRNKGNFPGRFSGRQFSNSRSEMNVSTLELGDSALYLCASSARRGDTDTQYFGPGTRLTVL.